Detailed here is one T cell receptor beta chain. The data stem from a study of glioma-infiltrating T cells after dendritic cell vaccination. The overall study: Dendritic cells derived from monocytes and pulsed with autologous tumor lysate formed the vaccine.

Profiling relied on immunoSEQ multiplex PCR, and the TCRdb table lists in-frame clones only, not all of them. There are roughly 51,000 clones in the sample; 65% to 90% occur only once, and 10% to 12% lies in the top ten. Blood PBMC samples: pre-vaccination, two weeks post third vaccination, and at tumor progression. The CDR3 loop spans 14 amino acids. The germline gives CDR1 SEHNR, CDR2 FQNEAQ (reference sequence). The V and J ends lost 8 bases and 2 bases, in that order; junction bases with no gene match: 9. The J gene is TRBJ2-7, the V gene TRBV7-9; TRBD2 matches 7 bases. This receptor was identified in a human donor with glioblastoma. The sequences come from blood, collected before dendritic cell vaccination. CDR3 bases: TGTGCCAGCTTCCGGGGGGACCTCCCCTACGAGCAGTACTTC. This codes for CASFRGDLPYEQYF.